This T cell receptor beta chain was documented in a study of T cell repertoires in cytomegalovirus infection. TCRdb re-derived calls from the reads in MiXCR, one entry per CDR3 protein. The sample shows over 300,000 distinct CDR3 sequences, approximately 9.5% of them seen only once. This clonotype appeared many times. The CDR3 extends over 14 amino acids. V was shortened by 1 base and J by 4 bases, with 8 bases between the two germline ends. Germline loops: CDR1 SGHTA, CDR2 FQGNSA. The chain joins TRBV7-2 to TRBJ2-1; D ambiguous. This clonotype originated in a human donor in good health (CMV status not recorded). Some clones in this sample may be carry-over from other donors' samples. The sequenced sample consisted of PBMCs. CDR3 in DNA: TGTGCCAGCAGCTTAGGGGATCGGTACAATGAGCAGTTCTTC. The encoded protein is CASSLGDRYNEQFF.